The 7 T cell receptor beta chains below come from one sample, sequenced in a study of OX40 agonist ivuxolimab in advanced cancers. Profiling relied on immunoSEQ multiplex PCR, and the TCRdb table lists in-frame clones only, not all of them. Of 62,000 or so clones in the sample, approximately 86% are singletons; the top ten hold roughly 2%. This sample comprised CD4+ or CD8+ T cells sorted from blood, obtained in a trial of the OX40 agonist ivuxolimab. These receptors were obtained from an adult with an advanced solid tumor such as melanoma, head and neck, liver or kidney cancer.

The chain couples TRBV7-2 to TRBJ1-5; no reliable D call. Germline CDR1 SGHTA, CDR2 FQGNSA. V was shortened by 5 bases and J by 1 base, with 12 bases between the two germline ends. The CDR3 covers 15 residues. CDR3 amino acids: CASSQTALSNQPQHF. Here the CDR3 DNA reads TGTGCCAGCAGCCAAACAGCGTTAAGCAATCAGCCCCAGCATTTT.

In this sample, this clone turned up once. The J gene is TRBJ2-1, the V gene TRBV5-4, with 11 nucleotides matching TRBD2. V lost 7 bases, J lost 1 base, and 4 bases stayed unmatched. There are 15 residues in the CDR3. Germline CDR1 is SGHNT and CDR2 is YYREEE (reference sequence). This CDR3 reads CASGRLAGSYNEQFF. The CDR3 bases are TGTGCCAGCGGGCGACTAGCGGGGTCCTACAATGAGCAGTTCTTC.

The rearrangement links TRBV2 to TRBJ2-5; 15 bases are shared with TRBD2. Per the germline V gene, CDR1 is SNHLY and CDR2 is FYNNEI. The V and J ends lost 6 bases and 3 bases, in that order; junction bases with no gene match: 5. The CDR3 runs 16 residues. CDR3 bases: TGTGCCAGCAGACTCGGACTAGCGGGGGGGGAAGAGACCCAGTACTTC. This translates into CASRLGLAGGEETQYF.

The V call is TRBV19, the J call TRBJ2-5, with 8 nucleotides matching TRBD1. CDR3 size: 15 residues. Germline-derived CDR1 and CDR2 are LNHDA and SQIVND (reference sequence). V shed 1 base and J 4 bases; nucleotides not matched to a gene: 5. CDR3 amino acids: CASSIGTGRRETQYF. The CDR3 DNA follows: TGTGCCAGTAGTATAGGGACAGGGAGGCGAGAGACCCAGTACTTC.

The chain uses TRBV9 and TRBJ2-5; D gene uncertain. The V gene's germline CDR1 is SGDLS and CDR2 YYNGEE. The CDR3 sequence is 14 residues long. Trimming shortened V by 0 bases and J by 1 base, and 7 bases separated the two germline ends. The CDR3 DNA reads as TGTGCCAGCAGCGTAGGTACGGTCCAAGAGACCCAGTACTTC. Protein: CASSVGTVQETQYF.

This clone was counted only a few times. V usage is TRBV11-2 and J usage is TRBJ2-5; 9 nucleotides line up with TRBD2. Germline CDR1 and CDR2: SGHAT and FQNNGV. The J segment lost 5 bases and the V segment lost 7 bases, leaving 8 bases of the junction unmatched. This CDR3 contains 14 residues. The CDR3 DNA sequence: TGTGCCAGCACCCAGCGGGGGGTTGCGGAGACCCAGTACTTC. It specifies CASTQRGVAETQYF.

The chain is built from TRBV25-1 and TRBJ2-5; possible D gene TRBD2, 6 bases. Trimming shortened V by 2 bases and J by 3 bases, and 10 bases separated the two germline ends. The CDR3 length is 14 residues. Germline lookup yields CDR1 MGHDK and CDR2 SYGVNS. The CDR3 here is CASSEGWGEETQYF. CDR3 in DNA: TGTGCCAGCAGTGAAGGCTGGGGGGAAGAGACCCAGTACTTC. The entire variable domain, with the rest obtained from reference TRBV25-1 and TRBJ2-5, is as follows: EADIYQTPRYLVIGTGKKITLECSQTMGHDKMYWYQQDPGMELHLIHYSYGVNSTEKGDLSSESTVSRIRTEHFPLTLESARPSHTSQYLCASSEGWGEETQYFGPGTRLLVL.